A selection of T cell receptor beta chains follows, all from one sample in a study of post-analysis software for immune sequencing data. TCRdb redid the calling of the PCR reads with MiXCR, one entry per CDR3 protein. The sample has almost 700,000 distinct CDR3 sequences, more than 50% seen once. What was sequenced was blood. The receptors originated from a girl aged 2 to 9 with multiple sclerosis. The CDR3 runs from the conserved cysteine through the conserved F or W. A D gene is named only where the DNA matches it firmly. The size entry is marked missing in some rows and otherwise reads once, few, many or a size class.

cdr3_nt: TGTGCCAGCAGCTTAGTGGGAGGGCCCAGGTCCAAAAACATTCAGTACTTC
cdr3_aa: CASSLVGGPRSKNIQYF
clone_size: -
v_call: TRBV7-9
d_call: TRBD2
j_call: TRBJ2-4

cdr3_nt: TGTGCCAGCAGCCGGGACAGCCTAGTGAACACTGAAGCTTTCTTT
cdr3_aa: CASSRDSLVNTEAFF
clone_size: -
v_call: TRBV12-3/TRBV12-4
d_call: TRBD1
j_call: TRBJ1-1

cdr3_nt: TGTGCCAGCAGTGCCGGCGGGGGGCCCTACAATGAGCAGTACTTC
cdr3_aa: CASSAGGGPYNEQYF
clone_size: -
v_call: TRBV6-4
d_call: TRBD2
j_call: TRBJ2-7

cdr3_nt: TGTGCCAGCAGCCAAGCCGCATACAATGAGCAGTTCTTC
cdr3_aa: CASSQAAYNEQFF
clone_size: -
v_call: TRBV14
d_call: -
j_call: TRBJ2-1

cdr3_nt: TGTGCCAGCAGTCCACTCTCGAGCGGGGGCACAGATACGCAGTATTTT
cdr3_aa: CASSPLSSGGTDTQYF
clone_size: -
v_call: TRBV27
d_call: TRBD2
j_call: TRBJ2-3

cdr3_nt: TGTGCCATCAGTGAGCGGGACAGGGCCTACGAGCAGTACTTC
cdr3_aa: CAISERDRAYEQYF
clone_size: -
v_call: TRBV10-3
d_call: TRBD1
j_call: TRBJ2-7

cdr3_nt: TGCGCCAGCACCTCACCCGCGGCGGGCAGCTCCTACAATGAGCAGTTCTTC
cdr3_aa: CASTSPAAGSSYNEQFF
clone_size: -
v_call: TRBV5-1
d_call: -
j_call: TRBJ2-1

cdr3_nt: TGTGCCAGTAGTAGAGACAGAAGCTCGGACGAGCAGTACTTC
cdr3_aa: CASSRDRSSDEQYF
clone_size: -
v_call: TRBV19
d_call: -
j_call: TRBJ2-7

cdr3_nt: TGCAGCGTTGAAGGAGGTGACGGGGCCAACGTCCTGACTTTC
cdr3_aa: CSVEGGDGANVLTF
clone_size: -
v_call: TRBV29-1
d_call: -
j_call: TRBJ2-6

cdr3_nt: TGTGCCAGCGCGGGATTACTAGCGGGGGGCTCCTACAATGAGCAGTTCTTC
cdr3_aa: CASAGLLAGGSYNEQFF
clone_size: few
v_call: TRBV6-1
d_call: TRBD2
j_call: TRBJ2-1

cdr3_nt: TGCAGTGCAGAGGGAGGTTCCCACTCCTACAATGAGCAGTTCTTC
cdr3_aa: CSAEGGSHSYNEQFF
clone_size: few
v_call: TRBV20-1
d_call: -
j_call: TRBJ2-1

cdr3_nt: TGCAGTGCTAGGCTGACAGGGAGAGAAACAGATACGCAGTATTTT
cdr3_aa: CSARLTGRETDTQYF
clone_size: few
v_call: TRBV20-1
d_call: TRBD1
j_call: TRBJ2-3

cdr3_nt: TGTGCCAGCAGTGACGAGGGGGGCTTTCGGGAGACCCAGTACTTC
cdr3_aa: CASSDEGGFRETQYF
clone_size: -
v_call: TRBV25-1
d_call: -
j_call: TRBJ2-5

cdr3_nt: TGTGCCAGCAGCTTCGATCCGGGGGCCAACAATGAGCAGTTCTTC
cdr3_aa: CASSFDPGANNEQFF
clone_size: -
v_call: TRBV7-2
d_call: -
j_call: TRBJ2-1

cdr3_nt: TGTGCCAGCAGCGAAAGTCGGGGGCTTACAGATACGCAGTATTTT
cdr3_aa: CASSESRGLTDTQYF
clone_size: -
v_call: TRBV7-2
d_call: -
j_call: TRBJ2-3

cdr3_nt: TGCAGCGTTTCGGGACTAGCGGGGCAAGAGACCCAGTTCTTC
cdr3_aa: CSVSGLAGQETQFF
clone_size: few
v_call: TRBV29-1
d_call: TRBD2
j_call: TRBJ2-1

cdr3_nt: TGTGCCAGCAGCGTAGGGGCGGTTAGCAATCAGCCCCAGCATTTT
cdr3_aa: CASSVGAVSNQPQHF
clone_size: few
v_call: TRBV9
d_call: -
j_call: TRBJ1-5

cdr3_nt: TGTGCCTGGAGTTGGGAGCCGTCTAACTATGGCTACACCTTC
cdr3_aa: CAWSWEPSNYGYTF
clone_size: once
v_call: TRBV30
d_call: -
j_call: TRBJ1-2

cdr3_nt: TGCGCCAGCAGCAACGGACTAGCGGGGGACACTAGCACAGATACGCAGTATTTT
cdr3_aa: CASSNGLAGDTSTDTQYF
clone_size: -
v_call: TRBV5-1
d_call: TRBD2
j_call: TRBJ2-3

cdr3_nt: TGTGCCAGCAGCGTAGAGGGGCAGGATGAGCAGTTCTTC
cdr3_aa: CASSVEGQDEQFF
clone_size: -
v_call: TRBV9
d_call: -
j_call: TRBJ2-1

cdr3_nt: TGTGCCATCAGTGAAAGACAGGGGGACCTTAATAGCTACGAGCAGTACTTC
cdr3_aa: CAISERQGDLNSYEQYF
clone_size: -
v_call: TRBV10-3
d_call: TRBD1
j_call: TRBJ2-7

cdr3_nt: TGCGCCAGCAGCCAAGTGGGCGGCCTGAACAATGAGCAGTTCTTC
cdr3_aa: CASSQVGGLNNEQFF
clone_size: once
v_call: TRBV4-1
d_call: -
j_call: TRBJ2-1

cdr3_nt: TGTGCCAGCAGCCAAGAGGGGCCCAGGACTAGCGGGAGTGTCTCTAATACGCAGTATTTT
cdr3_aa: CASSQEGPRTSGSVSNTQYF
clone_size: -
v_call: TRBV3-1
d_call: TRBD2
j_call: TRBJ2-3

cdr3_nt: TGCAGCGTTGAAGATAAAGGCACTGAAGCTTTCTTT
cdr3_aa: CSVEDKGTEAFF
clone_size: once
v_call: TRBV29-1
d_call: -
j_call: TRBJ1-1

cdr3_nt: TGTGCCAGCAGTGACGCCGGGTTGCGCGATGAGCAGTTCTTC
cdr3_aa: CASSDAGLRDEQFF
clone_size: -
v_call: TRBV2
d_call: -
j_call: TRBJ2-1

cdr3_nt: TGTGCCAGCAGCTTAGTGGCAGTGAGGGGGACAGGGGACTACGAGCAGTACTTC
cdr3_aa: CASSLVAVRGTGDYEQYF
clone_size: few
v_call: TRBV7-9
d_call: TRBD1
j_call: TRBJ2-7

cdr3_nt: TGTGCCAGCAGCTTAGGGTTAGGGGACGAGGGTCGCAATGAGCAGTTCTTC
cdr3_aa: CASSLGLGDEGRNEQFF
clone_size: -
v_call: TRBV7-9
d_call: -
j_call: TRBJ2-1

cdr3_nt: TGTGCCAGCAGTGAGATGTGGGGTAAGAGCAATCAGCCCCAGCATTTT
cdr3_aa: CASSEMWGKSNQPQHF
clone_size: -
v_call: TRBV6-1
d_call: -
j_call: TRBJ1-5

cdr3_nt: TGTGCCAGCAGCCCGGACGGGACAGGCACCTACGAGCAGTACTTC
cdr3_aa: CASSPDGTGTYEQYF
clone_size: -
v_call: TRBV11-2
d_call: TRBD1
j_call: TRBJ2-7

cdr3_nt: TGCGCCAGCAGAGGTTTTCGGACAGGGAGGGATGAGCAGTTCTTC
cdr3_aa: CASRGFRTGRDEQFF
clone_size: few
v_call: TRBV5-1
d_call: -
j_call: TRBJ2-1